Shown below are 8 T cell receptor beta chains from a single sample sequenced in a study of blood T cell repertoires in COVID-19. The data were produced by immunoSEQ multiplex PCR, yet TCRdb's version contains in-frame clones alone and is incomplete. Of more than 35,000 clones listed, less than 85% are singletons. The specimen sequenced was peripheral blood. These receptors were collected from an older woman with acute or convalescent COVID-19.

This clone was counted a few times. This chain joins TRBV7-9 and TRBJ2-2; D is uncertain. This CDR3 region has 11 residues. Per the germline V gene, CDR1 is SEHNR and CDR2 is FQNEAQ (reference sequence). The V and J ends lost 4 bases and 5 bases respectively, with 2 bases between them. The CDR3 here is CASSSTGELFF. The CDR3 DNA sequence: TGTGCCAGCAGCTCGACCGGGGAGCTGTTTTTT.

The genes are TRBV29-1 and TRBJ2-1, with 9 bases matching TRBD2. The junction had 8 bases not matched to a gene; V was cut back by 8 bases and J by 3 bases. The CDR3 has 14 residues. The germline V gene has CDR1 SQVTM and CDR2 ANQGSEA. This CDR3 is CSKLAGGGYNEQFF. CDR3 DNA: TGCAGCAAACTAGCGGGCGGGGGCTACAATGAGCAGTTCTTC.

DNA of the CDR3: TGTGCCAGCAGTTTTGGCGGGACTAACGGAATATACGAGCAGTACTTC. Its protein product is CASSFGGTNGIYEQYF. The chain joins TRBV6-2 or TRBV6-3 to TRBJ2-7; 7 nucleotides match TRBD2. Germline loops: CDR1 MNHEY, CDR2 SVGEGT. Trimming at V came to 4 bases and at J to 4 bases, leaving 13 bases not matched to a gene. The CDR3 is 16 amino acids.

This rearrangement joins TRBV19 to TRBJ2-2; possible D gene TRBD1, 6 bases. Trimming pared 6 bases from V and 4 bases from J, leaving 12 bases between. Germline CDR1 and CDR2: LNHDA and SQIVND (reference sequence). This CDR3 contains 14 residues. The CDR3 DNA follows: TGTGCCAGTAGATCCAGGGGCGGCACCGGGGAGCTGTTTTTT. Its protein is CASRSRGGTGELFF.

The chain uses TRBV2 and TRBJ2-5; no firm D call. This CDR3 region has 14 residues. V lost 2 bases and J lost 1, with 8 bases in between. The germline CDR1 and CDR2 sequences are SNHLY and FYNNEI. The CDR3 bases are TGTGCCAGCAGTGAACTAGTCACCCAAGAGACCCAGTACTTC. It specifies CASSELVTQETQYF.

The chain carries TRBV5-1 and TRBJ1-1; 10 nucleotides line up with TRBD1. The CDR3 loop spans 17 amino acids. The V segment lost 0 bases and the J segment 1 base; nucleotides outside the gene matches: 6. The germline V gene encodes CDR1 SGHRS and CDR2 YFSETQ. CDR3 in amino acids: CASSLVGTGVTNTEAFF. CDR3 coding DNA: TGCGCCAGCAGCTTGGTAGGGACAGGGGTTACGAACACTGAAGCTTTCTTT.

The chain carries TRBV10-3 and TRBJ2-1, with TRBD2 identical over 10 bases. Losses at the gene ends were 5 bases for V and 2 bases for J; bases not matched to a gene: 6. CDR3 size: 16 residues. The germline V gene encodes CDR1 ENHRY and CDR2 SYGVKD. CDR3 coding DNA: TGTGCCATCAGTAGAACGAGCGGGAGGGCCTACAATGAGCAGTTCTTC. This gives the protein CAISRTSGRAYNEQFF.

V and J are TRBV19 and TRBJ2-3, with 12 bases identical to TRBD2. Germline V CDR1 and CDR2: LNHDA, SQIVND (reference sequence). Trimming at V came to 3 bases and at J to 4 bases, leaving 8 bases not matched to a gene. CDR3 length: 17 amino acids. The CDR3 nucleotides are TGTGCCAGTAGTATCGAGACTAGCGGGAGATTTGCAGATACGCAGTATTTT. It yields the protein CASSIETSGRFADTQYF.